Listed here are 27 T cell receptor beta chains from one sample, sequenced in a study of shared clonotypes between healthy human individuals. Profiling relied on immunoSEQ multiplex PCR, and the TCRdb table lists in-frame clones only, not all of them. Counted here are fewer than 600,000 clones, around 77% occurring once; the ten biggest clones make up about 12%. The specimen was PBMCs. These receptors all come from a woman aged 40 to 50 in good health. Some clones in this sample may be carry-over from other donors' samples.

This clone was recorded only once. The chain is built from TRBV6-5 and TRBJ2-7, with D tentatively TRBD1 (6 bases). CDR1 MNHEY and CDR2 SVGAGI come from the germline V gene. The CDR3 is 15 amino acids. V was clipped by 0 bases and J by 4 bases, with 13 bases between them. In nucleotides, the CDR3 is TGTGCCAGCAGTTACTCGATGGGGGCGGGTTACGAGCAGTACTTC. It translates to CASSYSMGAGYEQYF.

This sequence joins TRBV7-9 and TRBJ2-1, with D unclear. Trimming stripped 0 bases from V and 5 bases from J, with 8 bases between. The CDR3 is 14 amino acids. CDR1 is SEHNR and CDR2 is FQNEAQ in the germline V gene (reference sequence). CDR3 nucleotide sequence: TGTGCCAGCAGCTTAGCGATCGGTAACAATGAGCAGTTCTTC. Translating gives CASSLAIGNNEQFF.

The V and J genes are TRBV2 and TRBJ2-7; D remains ambiguous. The CDR3 is made up of 14 amino acids. The germline CDR1 and CDR2 sequences are SNHLY and FYNNEI. Between the trimmed V and J ends, which lost 6 bases and 0 bases, there was a span of 12 bases. In DNA, the CDR3 is TGTGCCAGCAGGGATACAGTCTCCTCCTACGAGCAGTACTTC. Protein sequence: CASRDTVSSYEQYF.

The chain uses TRBV15 and TRBJ2-3; D perhaps matches TRBD2 (5 bases). V lost 3 bases and J 2 bases, leaving 12 bases between the germline ends. Per germline, CDR1 LNHNV and CDR2 YYDKDF (reference sequence). The CDR3 loop spans 15 amino acids. The DNA of the CDR3 is TGTGCCACCAGCAGCCCGGGGATGATCACAGATACGCAGTATTTT. Translating gives CATSSPGMITDTQYF.

This chain connects TRBV10-3 to TRBJ1-3, with D possibly TRBD1 on 6 matching bases. Germline loops: CDR1 ENHRY, CDR2 SYGVKD. Trimming cost V 2 bases and J 0 bases, with 8 bases left between them. The CDR3 length is 15 residues. CDR3 sequence: CAISEGTLSGNTIYF. The CDR3 nucleotides read TGTGCCATCAGTGAGGGGACACTCTCTGGAAACACCATATATTTT.

This chain joins TRBV6-1 and TRBJ1-2; 8 nucleotides match TRBD1. The CDR3 is 15 residues long. The junction had 5 bases not matched to a gene; V was cut back by 0 bases and J by 5 bases. Per germline, CDR1 MNHNS and CDR2 SASEGT. The CDR3 loop is CASSEAEGDRYGYTF. The CDR3, as DNA: TGTGCCAGCAGTGAAGCGGAGGGGGACAGGTATGGCTACACCTTC.

This sequence joins TRBV29-1 and TRBJ2-1; D is uncertain. The CDR3 totals 12 residues. Germline CDR1 SQVTM, CDR2 ANQGSEA. Trimming pared 2 bases from V and 4 bases from J, leaving 6 bases between. Here the CDR3 reads CSVERQYNEQFF. In DNA form, the CDR3 reads TGCAGCGTTGAAAGGCAGTACAATGAGCAGTTCTTC.

The genes are TRBV19 and TRBJ2-3; possible D gene TRBD1, 6 bases. Germline CDR1 and CDR2: LNHDA and SQIVND (reference sequence). Trimming left V 4 bases short and J 1 base short, with 15 bases between. CDR3 size: 16 residues. CDR3 DNA: TGTGCCAGTAGTACGACAGCATCAGGGGGCACAGATACGCAGTATTTT. Residues: CASSTTASGGTDTQYF.

This clone was counted between two and nine times. This chain joins TRBV5-1 and TRBJ2-7, with 8 bases that match TRBD2. V gave up 0 bases and J gave up 5 bases; unmatched junction bases: 10. The CDR3 runs 16 residues. Germline lookup yields CDR1 SGHRS and CDR2 YFSETQ. This CDR3 is CASSLGARGVGDEQYF. The CDR3 nucleotides are TGCGCCAGCAGCTTGGGGGCGCGGGGGGTAGGCGACGAGCAGTACTTC.

This clone was seen just once. The chain has TRBV30 and TRBJ1-2; 9 bases map to TRBD1. J gave up 4 bases and V 6 bases, and 12 bases lay outside the gene matches. Germline assignment: CDR1 GTSNPN and CDR2 SVGIG (reference sequence). This CDR3 region has 15 residues. CDR3 in DNA: TGTGCCTGCTCAGTAGGGACAGGGTTTACCTATGGCTACACCTTC. Translating gives CACSVGTGFTYGYTF.

V and J are TRBV7-9 and TRBJ2-1; 9 bases match TRBD2. J gave up 8 bases and V 2 bases, and 7 bases lay outside the gene matches. Germline V gives CDR1 SEHNR, CDR2 FQNEAQ (reference sequence). The CDR3 loop spans 15 amino acids. CDR3 residues: CASSLRAGGPYEQFF. DNA of the CDR3: TGTGCCAGCAGCTTACGGGCGGGAGGGCCCTATGAGCAGTTCTTC.

The V and J genes are TRBV7-2 and TRBJ1-1; no clear D gene. Trimming cost V 4 bases and J 1 base, with 10 bases left between them. This CDR3 has 14 amino acids. CDR1 is SGHTA, CDR2 FQGNSA, per germline. The CDR3 is CASSSRRGNTEAFF. The DNA of the CDR3 is TGTGCCAGCAGCTCCCGACGGGGGAACACTGAAGCTTTCTTT.

This clone appeared a single time. The V call is TRBV2, the J call TRBJ2-4; weak D call: TRBD1 (6 bases). CDR1 is SNHLY, CDR2 FYNNEI, per germline. V was pared by 8 bases and J by 14 bases, with 16 bases between. The CDR3 covers 11 residues. Written as DNA, the CDR3 is TGTGCCAGCTCCCTAGGACAGATGAAGTACTTC. Translated, it gives CASSLGQMKYF.

The chain couples TRBV18 to TRBJ2-3; 10 positions match TRBD2. Germline V gives CDR1 KGHSH, CDR2 LQKENI. The CDR3 consists of 19 residues. The ends lost 3 bases at V and 3 bases at J; junction bases unmatched: 15. The CDR3 here is CASSPGLAGVPRITDTQYF. As DNA, the CDR3 is TGTGCCAGCTCACCCGGTCTAGCGGGAGTCCCACGTATTACAGATACGCAGTATTTT.

Concerning this clone itself: This same CDR3 is encoded by further DNA sequences in the sample. The chain joins TRBV2 to TRBJ1-1; 10 bases line up with TRBD1. The germline CDR1 and CDR2 sequences are SNHLY and FYNNEI. J gave up 5 bases and V 4 bases, and 1 base lay outside the gene matches. The CDR3 spans 13 residues. CDR3 DNA sequence: TGTGCCAGCAGTGTGGACAGGGGGACTGAAGCTTTCTTT. This codes for CASSVDRGTEAFF.

V gene TRBV5-1 combines with J gene TRBJ2-1, with 12 bases that match TRBD2. J was trimmed by 4 bases and V by 4 bases; bases with no gene match: 3. Germline V gene sequence: CDR1 SGHRS, CDR2 YFSETQ. This CDR3 contains 15 residues. CDR3 amino acids: CASSDGTSGYNEQFF. The CDR3, as DNA: TGCGCCAGCAGCGACGGGACTAGCGGGTACAATGAGCAGTTCTTC. Based on the CDR3 plus reference TRBV5-1 and TRBJ2-1, the full variable domain is KAGVTQTPRYLIKTRGQQVTLSCSPISGHRSVSWYQQTPGQGLQFLFEYFSETQRNKGNFPGRFSGRQFSNSRSEMNVSTLELGDSALYLCASSDGTSGYNEQFFGPGTRLTVL.

This clone was found once. The V and J genes are TRBV27 and TRBJ2-3, with D maybe TRBD2 (7 bases). Trimming took 8 bases from V and 1 from J, leaving 22 bases between them. The CDR3 contains 17 residues. Germline V gene sequence: CDR1 MNHEY, CDR2 SMNVEV (reference sequence). The DNA of the CDR3 is TGTGCCAGCTCCCTTCAAGGGGGGGGGCCTCGCACAGATACGCAGTATTTT. Its protein is CASSLQGGGPRTDTQYF.

V gene TRBV4-1 combines with J gene TRBJ2-3; 7 bases are shared with TRBD1. The CDR3 contains 16 residues. CDR1 and CDR2 (germline): MGHRA, YSYEKL. Germline trimming cut 0 bases from V and 2 bases from J; bases unmatched to any gene: 5. This chain's CDR3 is CASSQDPGGITDTQYF. CDR3 DNA sequence: TGCGCCAGCAGCCAAGATCCAGGGGGAATCACAGATACGCAGTATTTT.

This clone has only one observation. Other DNA sequences in the same sample also yield this CDR3. This rearrangement joins TRBV7-9 to TRBJ2-7, with a tentative D call TRBD2 (6 bases). The germline V gene has CDR1 SEHNR and CDR2 FQNEAQ (reference sequence). Trimming pared 3 bases from V and 3 bases from J, leaving 6 bases between. This CDR3 is 12 amino acids long. The CDR3 is CASSLTSYEQYF. For the CDR3, the DNA is TGTGCCAGCAGCTTGACTAGCTACGAGCAGTACTTC. The full variable domain, rest sourced from reference TRBV7-9 and TRBJ2-7, is DTGVSQNPRHKITKRGQNVTFRCDPISEHNRLYWYRQTLGQGPEFLTYFQNEAQLEKSRLLSDRFSAERPKGSFSTLEIQRTEQGDSAMYLCASSLTSYEQYFGPGTRLTVT.

V usage is TRBV28 and J usage is TRBJ1-1; 9 bases agree with TRBD1. The CDR3 is made up of 15 amino acids. Germline V gene sequence: CDR1 MDHEN, CDR2 SYDVKM. V was pared by 3 bases and J by 3 bases, with 5 bases of the junction left unmatched. In nucleotides, the CDR3 is TGTGCCAGCAGTTTCGGACAGGGGAGCGACACTGAAGCTTTCTTT. As protein: CASSFGQGSDTEAFF.

This clone was recorded only once. The chain employs TRBV5-1 and TRBJ1-5, with D possibly TRBD1 on 5 matching bases. Trimming shortened V by 2 bases and J by 4 bases, and 13 bases separated the two germline ends. Germline V gene lookup returns CDR1 SGHRS and CDR2 YFSETQ. CDR3 length equals 15 residues. DNA of the CDR3: TGCGCCAGCAGCTTTGATCCAGGGTCGAATCAGCCCCAGCATTTT. Protein sequence: CASSFDPGSNQPQHF.

The chain links TRBV5-5 to TRBJ2-1; D assignment may be TRBD1 or TRBD2 (5 bases each). Germline V gives CDR1 SGHKS, CDR2 YYEKEE (reference sequence). V lost 1 base and J lost 3, with 11 bases in between. The CDR3 covers 15 residues. The CDR3 here is CASSLTVGDYNEQFF. DNA for the CDR3: TGTGCCAGCAGCTTGACCGTGGGGGACTACAATGAGCAGTTCTTC. Drawing the rest from reference TRBV5-5 and TRBJ2-1, the complete variable domain is DAGVTQSPTHLIKTRGQQVTLRCSPISGHKSVSWYQQVLGQGPQFIFQYYEKEERGRGNFPDRFSARQFPNYSSELNVNALLLGDSALYLCASSLTVGDYNEQFFGPGTRLTVL.

The rearrangement uses TRBV6-1 and TRBJ2-7; a possible D gene is TRBD2 (6 bases). The CDR3 extends over 15 amino acids. Germline assignment: CDR1 MNHNS and CDR2 SASEGT. The germline V and J ends were trimmed by 2 bases and 4 bases, with 15 bases remaining between them. The CDR3: CASSERGAGKYEQYF. In nucleotides, the CDR3 is TGTGCCAGCAGTGAACGCGGGGCAGGAAAGTACGAGCAGTACTTC.

V and J are TRBV11-3 and TRBJ2-7, with TRBD1 matching over 10 bases. V shed 5 bases, J shed 1 base, and the junction held 8 bases outside the gene matches. Per the germline V gene, CDR1 is SGHNT and CDR2 is YENEEA. This CDR3 is built from 16 residues. The CDR3 reads CASSPGTGDFSYEQYF. In DNA, the CDR3 is TGTGCCAGCAGCCCCGGGACAGGGGATTTTTCCTACGAGCAGTACTTC.

The V gene is TRBV7-2, the J gene TRBJ2-7, with D perhaps TRBD2 (6 bases). Germline V gene sequence: CDR1 SGHTA, CDR2 FQGNSA. The CDR3 covers 16 residues. The V gene lost 2 bases and the J gene lost 0 bases, with 14 bases spanning the gap. The CDR3, as DNA: TGTGCCAGCAGCTTATCCTCGGGAGTGAGCTCCTACGAGCAGTACTTC. Amino acid sequence: CASSLSSGVSSYEQYF. The full variable domain, in which reference TRBV7-2 and TRBJ2-7 provide the parts outside the CDR3, is GAGVSQSPSNKVTEKGKDVELRCDPISGHTALYWYRQSLGQGLEFLIYFQGNSAPDKSGLPSDRFSAERTGGSVSTLTIQRTQQEDSAVYLCASSLSSGVSSYEQYFGPGTRLTVT.

With regard to this clone: The same CDR3 can be traced to other DNA sequences in this sample. The V call is TRBV7-2, the J call TRBJ1-4; the D is unclear. The germline V gene encodes CDR1 SGHTA and CDR2 FQGNSA. The V end lost 1 base, the J end lost 0 bases, and 3 bases lay between the germline ends. The CDR3 has 14 amino acids. The DNA of the CDR3 is TGTGCCAGCAGCTTAGAATCAACTAATGAAAAACTGTTTTTT. It translates to CASSLESTNEKLFF.

The chain has TRBV6-5 and TRBJ1-1; maybe TRBD1 (5 bases). The CDR3 is 14 amino acids. The germline gives CDR1 MNHEY, CDR2 SVGAGI. V shed 8 bases and J shed 1 base, with 14 bases lying between them. The CDR3: CASWGISGNTEAFF. CDR3 DNA: TGTGCCAGCTGGGGGATTTCAGGGAACACTGAAGCTTTCTTT.